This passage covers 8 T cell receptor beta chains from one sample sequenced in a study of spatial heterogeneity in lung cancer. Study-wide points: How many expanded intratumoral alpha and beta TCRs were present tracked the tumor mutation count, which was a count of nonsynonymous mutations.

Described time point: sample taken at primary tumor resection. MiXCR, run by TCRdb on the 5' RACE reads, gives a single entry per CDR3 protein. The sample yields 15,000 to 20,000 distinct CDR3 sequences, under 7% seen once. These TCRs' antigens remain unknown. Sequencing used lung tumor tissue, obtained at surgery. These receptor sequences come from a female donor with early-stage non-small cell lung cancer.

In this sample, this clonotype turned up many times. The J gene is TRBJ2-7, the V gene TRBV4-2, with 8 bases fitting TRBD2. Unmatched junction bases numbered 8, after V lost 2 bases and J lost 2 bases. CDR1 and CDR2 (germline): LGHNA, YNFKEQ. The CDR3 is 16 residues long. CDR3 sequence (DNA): TGTGCCAGCAGCCAAAACGGACTAGCAGAGCCCTACGAGCAGTACTTC. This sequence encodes CASSQNGLAEPYEQYF.

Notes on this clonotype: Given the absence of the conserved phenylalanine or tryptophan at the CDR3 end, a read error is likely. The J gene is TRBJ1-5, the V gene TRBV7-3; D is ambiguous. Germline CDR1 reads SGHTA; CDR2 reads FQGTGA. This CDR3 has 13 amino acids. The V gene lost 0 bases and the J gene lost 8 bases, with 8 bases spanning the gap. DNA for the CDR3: TGTGCCAGCAGCTTAACGACGGAAGAGCCCCAGCATTTA. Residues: CASSLTTEEPQHL.

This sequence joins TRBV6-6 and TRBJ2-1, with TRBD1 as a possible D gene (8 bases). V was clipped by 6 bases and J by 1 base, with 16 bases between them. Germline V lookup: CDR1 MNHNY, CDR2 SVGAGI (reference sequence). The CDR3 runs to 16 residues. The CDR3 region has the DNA TGTGCCAGCAGCCCCACAGGGGGAGGGTCCTACAATGAGCAGTTCTTC. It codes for CASSPTGGGSYNEQFF.

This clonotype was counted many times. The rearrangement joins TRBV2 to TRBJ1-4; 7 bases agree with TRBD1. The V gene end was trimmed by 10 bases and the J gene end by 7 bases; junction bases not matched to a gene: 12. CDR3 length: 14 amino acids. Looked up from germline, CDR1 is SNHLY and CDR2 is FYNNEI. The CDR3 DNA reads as TGTGCCACCCGTGGAGACAGGGAGGGTGAAAAACTGTTTTTT. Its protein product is CATRGDREGEKLFF.

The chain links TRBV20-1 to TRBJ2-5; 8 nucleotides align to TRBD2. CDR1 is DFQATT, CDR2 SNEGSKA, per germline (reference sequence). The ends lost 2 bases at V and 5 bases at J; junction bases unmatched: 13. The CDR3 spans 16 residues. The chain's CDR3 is CSARPRRAGDRETQYF. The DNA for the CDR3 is TGCAGTGCTAGACCCCGCCGAGCGGGAGACCGGGAGACCCAGTACTTC.

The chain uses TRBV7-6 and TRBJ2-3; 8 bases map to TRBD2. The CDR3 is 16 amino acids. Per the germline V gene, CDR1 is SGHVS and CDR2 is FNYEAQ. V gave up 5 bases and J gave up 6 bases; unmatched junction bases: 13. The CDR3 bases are TGTGCCAGCAGCCCCAGAGTAGCGGGGTACTTGGATACGCAGTATTTT. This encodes CASSPRVAGYLDTQYF.

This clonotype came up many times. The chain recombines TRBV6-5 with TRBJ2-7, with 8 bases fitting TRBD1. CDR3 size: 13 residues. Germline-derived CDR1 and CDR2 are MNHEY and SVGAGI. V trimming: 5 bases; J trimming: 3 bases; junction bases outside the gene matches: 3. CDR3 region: CASSRTGSYEQYF. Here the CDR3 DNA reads TGTGCCAGCAGTAGGACAGGGAGCTACGAGCAGTACTTC.

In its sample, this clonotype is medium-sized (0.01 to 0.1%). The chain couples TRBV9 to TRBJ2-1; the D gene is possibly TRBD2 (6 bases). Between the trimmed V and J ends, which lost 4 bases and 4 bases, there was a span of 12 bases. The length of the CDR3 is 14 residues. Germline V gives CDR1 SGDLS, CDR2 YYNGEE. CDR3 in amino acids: CASSYSGNYNEQFF. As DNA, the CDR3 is TGTGCCAGCAGCTATAGCGGAAATTACAATGAGCAGTTCTTC.